This TCR beta chain was recorded in a study of control samples from healthy donors and cancer patients. Using immunoSEQ multiplex PCR, the repertoire was profiled, and TCRdb retains in-frame clones only, with some absent. The table lists over 60,000 clones, approximately 90% of them singletons. The CDR3 extends over 15 amino acids. Trimming shortened V by 4 bases and J by 10 bases, and 17 bases separated the two germline ends. In germline, CDR1 is MDHEN, CDR2 SYDVKM. Input material: PBMCs. This sequence joins TRBV28 and TRBJ1-6; D ambiguous. The receptor was isolated from a woman aged 60-75 years with head and neck cancer. CDR3 loop: CASSSRTRNWSPLHF. The CDR3 nucleotides read TGTGCCAGCAGTTCCAGAACAAGGAATTGGTCACCCCTCCACTTT.